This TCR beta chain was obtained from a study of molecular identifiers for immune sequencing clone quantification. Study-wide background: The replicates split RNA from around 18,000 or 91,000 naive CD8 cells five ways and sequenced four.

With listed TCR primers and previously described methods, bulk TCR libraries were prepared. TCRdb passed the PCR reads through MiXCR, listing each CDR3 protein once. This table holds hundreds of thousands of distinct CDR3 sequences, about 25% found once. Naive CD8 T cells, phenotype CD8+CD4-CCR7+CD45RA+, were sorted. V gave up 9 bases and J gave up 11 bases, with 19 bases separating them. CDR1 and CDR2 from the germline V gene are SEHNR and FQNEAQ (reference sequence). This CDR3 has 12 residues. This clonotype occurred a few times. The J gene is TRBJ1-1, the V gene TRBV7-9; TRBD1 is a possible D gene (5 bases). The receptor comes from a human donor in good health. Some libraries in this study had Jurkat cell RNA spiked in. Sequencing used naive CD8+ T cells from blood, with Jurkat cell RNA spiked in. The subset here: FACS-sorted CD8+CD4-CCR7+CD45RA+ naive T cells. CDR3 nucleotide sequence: TGTGCCAGTACCTTCGGGGGGTCCTTGGCTTTCTTT. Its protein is CASTFGGSLAFF.